Sequencing of this TCR beta chain was carried out in a study of control samples from healthy donors and cancer patients. The CDR3 loop spans 14 amino acids. Between the trimmed V and J ends, which lost 2 bases and 4 bases, there was a span of 10 bases. Germline assignment: CDR1 SGHRS and CDR2 YFSETQ. TCRdb's table, derived via immunoSEQ multiplex PCR, lists solely in-frame clones and lacks some. The profile shows about 120,000 clones, 88% of them singletons. This TCR was recovered from a woman aged 70 to 79 in good health. The V and J genes are TRBV5-1 and TRBJ1-3; D is undetermined. Sequenced: blood. CDR3 sequence (DNA): TGCGCCAGCAGCTTTGGCGCCTCCGGAAACACCATATATTTT. Its translation: CASSFGASGNTIYF.